This is a list of T cell receptor beta chains from one sample in a study of blood T cells in healthy people across ages. MiXCR, run by TCRdb on the 5' RACE reads, gives a single entry per CDR3 protein. The profile shows roughly 2 million distinct CDR3 sequences, less than 50% of them singletons. The sample consisted of blood. These receptors were collected from a woman between 40 and 55 years old in good health. Each CDR3 is given with its conserved first and last residue. A D gene is named only where the DNA matches it firmly. Clone size is not always given. Where it is, it says once, few, many or a class for expanded clones.

J gene	D gene	V gene	clone size	CDR3 DNA	CDR3 protein
TRBJ1-6	-	TRBV11-2	-	TGTGCCAGCAGCTTAGCCTACCGCTCGAATTCACCCCTCCACTTT	CASSLAYRSNSPLHF
TRBJ2-7	-	TRBV4-1	once	TGCGCCAGCAGCCAAGACAGCAACTACGGGCAGTACTTC	CASSQDSNYGQYF
TRBJ2-1	TRBD2	TRBV6-1	-	TGTGCCAGCAGCGAAGGGCTCCTAGCGGGGGGCCTTAGCTCCTGCAATGAGCAGTTCTTC	CASSEGLLAGGLSSCNEQFF
TRBJ2-3	-	TRBV5-1	many	TGCGCCAGCAGTCTCGAGCGGAGCACAGATACGCAGTATTTT	CASSLERSTDTQYF
TRBJ2-1	TRBD1	TRBV29-1	-	TGCAGCGCGTCCGGGACAGGGTACGAGACCCAGTTCTTC	CSASGTGYETQFF
TRBJ2-5	-	TRBV18	-	TGTGCCAGCTCACCACAGCTAGGGGTTGGAGAGACCCAGTACTTC	CASSPQLGVGETQYF
TRBJ2-1	-	TRBV28	-	TGTGCCAGCAGTACTGGGGACAAACCCTACAATGAGCAGTTCTTC	CASSTGDKPYNEQFF
TRBJ2-6	-	TRBV24-1	-	TGTGCCATCTCTTCTTCTGGGGCCAACGTCCTGACTTTC	CAISSSGANVLTF
TRBJ2-5	TRBD2	TRBV28	-	TGTGCCAGCAAATCTTGGGCTAGCGGTGAGGAGACCCAGTACTTC	CASKSWASGEETQYF
TRBJ1-5	-	TRBV5-5	-	TGTGCCAGTGAGGGGCTCGGTCAGCCCCAGCATTTT	CASEGLGQPQHF
TRBJ2-1	-	TRBV3-1	-	TGTGCCAGCAGCCAACGGACAGCCAACAATGAGCAGTTCTTC	CASSQRTANNEQFF
TRBJ2-3	TRBD1	TRBV5-1	few	TGCGCCAGCAGCGTAGACAGGGTTCAGGATACGCAGTATTTT	CASSVDRVQDTQYF
TRBJ2-7	-	TRBV28	-	TGTGCCAGCAGTCCGTGGGGGGTTGAAGGCGAGCAGTACTTC	CASSPWGVEGEQYF
TRBJ2-5	TRBD2	TRBV27	-	TGTGCCAGCAGTTTTTTCTCGGGGGGGTCGGAGACCCAGTACTTC	CASSFFSGGSETQYF
TRBJ2-7	TRBD2	TRBV5-1	-	TGCGCCAGCAGCTTGGACGGGGAGGGCTCCTACAATGAGCAGTACTTC	CASSLDGEGSYNEQYF
TRBJ2-7	-	TRBV7-8	many	TGTGCCAGCAGCTCCGAAGGGGGAAGAGCCTACGAGCAGTACTTC	CASSSEGGRAYEQYF
TRBJ2-3	TRBD2	TRBV20-1	few	TGCAGTGCTAGAGAAGTAAGGACGGGGGAGGGAGATACGCAGTATTTT	CSAREVRTGEGDTQYF
TRBJ2-4	-	TRBV7-2	-	TGTGCCAGCAGCTTAACTGTGGGGGCCAAAAACATTCAGTACTTC	CASSLTVGAKNIQYF
TRBJ2-1	TRBD2	TRBV7-2	-	TGTGCCAGCACCCGTAGAGGCGGACTAGCGGGGAGAGTTAATGAGCAGTTCTTC	CASTRRGGLAGRVNEQFF
TRBJ2-5	TRBD2	TRBV28	-	TGTGCCAGCAGTTTCCCGCGGGGGGGCCTCAAAGAGACCCAGTACTTC	CASSFPRGGLKETQYF
TRBJ2-1	TRBD1	TRBV7-2	-	TGTGCCAGCAGCTTAGTTGGGGGCAGGGGGCTGGATGAGCAGTTCTTC	CASSLVGGRGLDEQFF
TRBJ2-7	-	TRBV6-5	-	TGTGCCAGCAGTTACTCCCGCCGGACGGGTTACTACGAGCAGTACTTC	CASSYSRRTGYYEQYF
TRBJ2-1	-	TRBV6-5	few	TGTGCCAGCACCCCTGAGATGGCCGGTGGGGAGTTCTTC	CASTPEMAGGEFF
TRBJ2-7	TRBD1	TRBV6-1	-	TGTGCCAGCAGTGAAACCCCCGGGACAGCTATCTACGAGCAGTACTTC	CASSETPGTAIYEQYF
TRBJ1-5	-	TRBV27	few	TGTGCCAGCAGTTCCCAGGATCATAGCAATCAGCCCCAGCATTTT	CASSSQDHSNQPQHF
TRBJ2-1	TRBD2	TRBV3-1	-	TGTGCCAGCAGCCAAGGTGGACTAGCGGGGGGGCTAAATGAGCAGTTCTTC	CASSQGGLAGGLNEQFF
TRBJ2-3	-	TRBV28	-	TGTGCCAGCAGTTTTGGAGGAGGGGGCAAAGATACGCAGTATTTT	CASSFGGGGKDTQYF
TRBJ2-3	-	TRBV27	many	TGTGCCAGCAGTTTATCGTCACCAGATACGCAGTATTTT	CASSLSSPDTQYF
TRBJ2-7	TRBD1	TRBV28	few	TGTGCCAGCAGGGGATACAGGGGGCGGGACTCCTACGAGCAGTACTTC	CASRGYRGRDSYEQYF
TRBJ1-5	TRBD1	TRBV6-2/TRBV6-3	-	TGTGCCAGCAGGCCCACAGGGGGAACAGATCAGCCCCAGCATTTT	CASRPTGGTDQPQHF
TRBJ1-2	-	TRBV29-1	-	TGCAGCGTTGGTGCGAGGTTTCCGTTGGGAGGCTACACCTTC	CSVGARFPLGGYTF
TRBJ2-7	TRBD1	TRBV4-1	few	TGCGCCAGCAGCCAGGTGGGGCAGGGGGCAAACGAGCAGTACTTC	CASSQVGQGANEQYF
TRBJ2-4	TRBD2	TRBV12-3/TRBV12-4	few	TGTGCCAGCACGGGGGGGAACATTCAGTACTTC	CASTGGNIQYF
TRBJ1-1	TRBD1	TRBV6-5	few	TGTGCCAGCAGTTACGCGGGGACAGGGACTGAAGCTTTCTTT	CASSYAGTGTEAFF
TRBJ2-3	-	TRBV21-1	-	TGTGCCAGCAGCGTTTCAAGCGGGGTTCCCGGGACAGATACGCAGTATTTT	CASSVSSGVPGTDTQYF
TRBJ1-5	TRBD1	TRBV6-5	-	TGTGCCAGCAGAGACGACGGACAGGGCGTCAATCAGCCCCAGCATTTT	CASRDDGQGVNQPQHF
TRBJ1-1	-	TRBV2	-	TGTGCCAGCAGTCGCCCGGGACAGAACACTGAAGCTTTCTTT	CASSRPGQNTEAFF
TRBJ1-5	-	TRBV4-2	-	TGTGCCAGCAGCCAAGATTTTGGGCTAGATCAGCCCCAGCATTTT	CASSQDFGLDQPQHF
TRBJ2-3	-	TRBV15	-	TGTGCCACCAGCAGGGACCGAGGGGTTGGCACAGATACGCAGTATTTT	CATSRDRGVGTDTQYF
TRBJ2-3	-	TRBV7-3	few	TGTGCCAGCAGCTTAGCTAGAGGCACTTACCCAGATACGCAGTATTTT	CASSLARGTYPDTQYF
TRBJ1-1	-	TRBV4-3	once	TGCGCCAGCAGCAGGGGGGCGTCCCTACTGAACACTGAAGCTTTCTTT	CASSRGASLLNTEAFF
TRBJ2-1	-	TRBV7-2	-	TGTGCCAGCAGCTGGGCATTGGCGGATGAGCAGTTCTTC	CASSWALADEQFF
TRBJ2-4	-	TRBV20-1	-	TGCAGTGCTCAGAGCGGTTTAGCCAAAAACATTCAGTACTTC	CSAQSGLAKNIQYF
TRBJ1-2	-	TRBV20-1	-	TGCAGTGCTGACCACAACGGGGACTTGGATGGCTACACCTTC	CSADHNGDLDGYTF
TRBJ1-2	-	TRBV6-5	once	TGTGCCAGCAGCCCAGGGTCCGCGTACTATGGCTACACCTTC	CASSPGSAYYGYTF
TRBJ2-3	TRBD1	TRBV6-6	-	TGTGCCAGCACCCCGGGACAGCGCACAGATACGCAGTATTTT	CASTPGQRTDTQYF
TRBJ1-5	-	TRBV29-1	-	TGCAGCGTTGTTGAGGAGAGCAATCAGCCCCAGCATTTT	CSVVEESNQPQHF
TRBJ1-2	-	TRBV6-2/TRBV6-3	-	TGTGCCAGCAGGTCCGCCGGGACTTACTATGGCTACACCTTC	CASRSAGTYYGYTF
TRBJ2-7	-	TRBV12-3/TRBV12-4	-	TGTGCCAGCAGTTTAGCGGAGTTGAGCTCAGAGCAGTACTTC	CASSLAELSSEQYF
TRBJ1-2	-	TRBV4-1	-	TGCGCCAGCAGTCCCGCCGGACAGCCGATATATGGCTACACCTTC	CASSPAGQPIYGYTF
TRBJ2-1	TRBD1	TRBV27	-	TGTGCCAGCACCACAGGGGATGAGCAGTTCTTC	CASTTGDEQFF
TRBJ2-7	TRBD2	TRBV6-5	-	TGTGCCAGCAGTTACCTACTAGCGGGGGGGCTACACGAGCAGTACTTC	CASSYLLAGGLHEQYF
TRBJ2-3	-	TRBV6-2/TRBV6-3	few	TGTGCCAGCAGTTACCCTAGCGCAACGCAGTATTTT	CASSYPSATQYF
TRBJ2-1	TRBD2	TRBV13	few	TGTGCCAGCAGCTTAGAATCCGGGCTAGCGGGGGAGCACAATGAGCAGTTCTTC	CASSLESGLAGEHNEQFF
TRBJ1-1	-	TRBV5-6	few	TGTGCCAGCAGCTCTATAGGGGTGAACACTGAAGCTTTCTTT	CASSSIGVNTEAFF
TRBJ2-1	-	TRBV5-1	-	TGCGCCAGCGGCCGGGACATCGACTACAATGAGCAGTTCTTC	CASGRDIDYNEQFF
TRBJ2-5	-	TRBV25-1	-	TGTGCCTCCTCCAAGGGGGGCCCCAAAGAGACCCAGTACTTC	CASSKGGPKETQYF